Shown below are 27 T cell receptor beta chains from a single sample sequenced in a study of control samples from healthy donors and cancer patients. The method was immunoSEQ multiplex PCR; TCRdb's version includes in-frame clones alone and lacks a portion of them. This table holds 150,000 to 200,000 clones, 90% to 95% found once. The source material was blood. The source of these receptors is a woman aged 25 to 39 in good health.

V and J are TRBV9 and TRBJ1-2; D is possibly TRBD1 (5 bases). The CDR3 spans 16 residues. The V end lost 0 bases, the J end lost 2 bases, and 14 bases lay between the germline ends. The germline V gene has CDR1 SGDLS and CDR2 YYNGEE. The CDR3 DNA is TGTGCCAGCAGCGTAGCTACAGATGGGGACAACTATGGCTACACCTTC. Its translation is CASSVATDGDNYGYTF.

The V gene is TRBV19, the J gene TRBJ2-2; TRBD2 aligns across 12 bases. Germline V gives CDR1 LNHDA, CDR2 SQIVND (reference sequence). After removal of 1 base from V and 6 bases from J, the junction contained 3 bases not matched to a gene. This CDR3 comprises 16 residues. The CDR3 DNA reads TGTGCCAGTAGTATAGCCCTAGCGGGAGGGCCCGGGGAGCTGTTTTTT. Translated, it gives CASSIALAGGPGELFF.

This clone turned up a few times. This sample includes further DNA sequences coding for the same CDR3. The V and J genes are TRBV11-3 and TRBJ1-2, with 8 bases lining up with TRBD1. The CDR3 runs 12 residues. V shed 3 bases, J shed 8 bases, and the junction held 2 bases outside the gene matches. In germline, CDR1 is SGHNT, CDR2 YENEEA. CDR3 sequence: CASSFDRGGYTF. DNA for the CDR3: TGTGCCAGCAGCTTCGACAGGGGAGGCTACACCTTC.

This chain joins TRBV11-3 and TRBJ2-3; no clear D gene. CDR3 length: 14 amino acids. The germline V and J ends were trimmed by 3 bases and 0 bases, with 7 bases remaining between them. Germline CDR1 reads SGHNT; CDR2 reads YENEEA. The DNA for the CDR3 is TGTGCCAGCAGCTTCGGACCGAGCACAGATACGCAGTATTTT. This codes for CASSFGPSTDTQYF.

The chain couples TRBV3-1 (or the pseudogene TRBV3-2) to TRBJ1-1, with unresolved D. CDR1 and CDR2 (germline): LGHDT, YNNKEL (reference sequence). CDR3 length equals 13 residues. Trimming cost V 3 bases and J 1 base, with 6 bases left between them. The CDR3 sequence is CASSHPPNTEAFF. CDR3 DNA sequence: TGTGCCAGCAGCCACCCCCCGAACACTGAAGCTTTCTTT.

By share of the sample, this clone is medium-sized. The rearrangement joins TRBV27 to TRBJ1-4, with D possibly matching TRBD1 (5 bases). The germline V and J ends were trimmed by 5 bases and 0 bases, with 19 bases remaining between them. This CDR3 contains 18 residues. The germline V gene encodes CDR1 MNHEY and CDR2 SMNVEV (reference sequence). CDR3 DNA sequence: TGTGCCAGCAGTCCCCGACAGAATCCCTATGCAACTAATGAAAAACTGTTTTTT. Protein product: CASSPRQNPYATNEKLFF. Full variable domain (missing parts from reference TRBV27 and TRBJ1-4): EAQVTQNPRYLITVTGKKLTVTCSQNMNHEYMSWYRQDPGLGLRQIYYSMNVEVTDKGDVPEGYKVSRKEKRNFPLILESPSPNQTSLYFCASSPRQNPYATNEKLFFGSGTQLSVL.

This clone was recorded once. One junction end does not reproduce the germline sequence, and a read error may be involved. The chain has TRBV7-7 and TRBJ2-1; 8 bases are shared with TRBD2. Germline lookup yields CDR1 SSHAT and CDR2 FNYEAQ (reference sequence). The CDR3 loop spans 17 amino acids. The CDR3 spells CASSLVRAGVSYNEQFF. The CDR3 DNA reads TGTGCTAGCAGCTTAGTTAGAGCGGGAGTCTCCTACAATGAGCAGTTCTTC. Filled out from reference TRBV7-7 and TRBJ2-1, the complete variable domain reads GAGVSQSPRYKVTKRGQDVTLRCDPISSHATLYWYQQALGQGPEFLTYFNYEAQPDKSGLPSDRFSAERPEGSISTLTIQRTEQRDSAMYRCASSLVRAGVSYNEQFFGPGTRLTVL.

The chain has TRBV5-1 and TRBJ1-1; no firm D call. Germline assignment: CDR1 SGHRS and CDR2 YFSETQ. V was shortened by 3 bases and J by 3 bases, with 15 bases between the two germline ends. CDR3 length: 15 amino acids. The CDR3 spells CASSSPTNLDTEAFF. The DNA of the CDR3 is TGCGCCAGCAGCTCGCCGACAAATTTGGACACTGAAGCTTTCTTT.

J is TRBJ1-4 and V is TRBV24-1; tentatively, D is TRBD1 (6 bases). Trimming pared 6 bases from V and 7 bases from J, leaving 11 bases between. This CDR3 comprises 13 residues. Germline CDR1 KGHDR, CDR2 SFDVKD. CDR3 sequence: CATSPGAGEKLFF. The CDR3 DNA sequence: TGTGCCACCAGTCCGGGGGCGGGTGAAAAACTGTTTTTT.

This chain links TRBV11-2 with TRBJ1-5, with TRBD1 matching 10 bases. Germline V gene lookup returns CDR1 SGHAT and CDR2 FQNNGV. After removal of 1 base from V and 6 bases from J, the junction contained 3 bases not matched to a gene. The CDR3 is 15 amino acids. DNA for the CDR3: TGTGCCAGCAGCTTAGGGGGGACAGGGGTTCAGCCCCAGCATTTT. Translating it yields CASSLGGTGVQPQHF.

V is TRBV7-9 and J is TRBJ2-7; 7 positions agree with TRBD1. The V segment lost 1 base and the J segment 2 bases; nucleotides outside the gene matches: 2. The CDR3 loop spans 14 amino acids. The germline V gene encodes CDR1 SEHNR and CDR2 FQNEAQ (reference sequence). For the CDR3, the DNA is TGTGCCAGCAGCTTAGTGGGACAGCCCTACGAGCAGTACTTC. It is translated as CASSLVGQPYEQYF. The variable domain in full, completed from reference TRBV7-9 and TRBJ2-7, reads DTGVSQNPRHKITKRGQNVTFRCDPISEHNRLYWYRQTLGQGPEFLTYFQNEAQLEKSRLLSDRFSAERPKGSFSTLEIQRTEQGDSAMYLCASSLVGQPYEQYFGPGTRLTVT.

A remark on this clone: The sample has other DNA sequences that encode this CDR3 too. The chain is built from TRBV6-5 and TRBJ2-1; 9 bases line up with TRBD2. The CDR3 spans 15 residues. CDR1 MNHEY and CDR2 SVGAGI come from the germline V gene. The J segment lost 5 bases and the V segment lost 7 bases, leaving 9 bases of the junction unmatched. CDR3 amino acids: CASTQLSGRHNEQFF. The CDR3 bases are TGTGCCAGCACCCAATTAAGCGGGAGGCACAATGAGCAGTTCTTC.

V and J are TRBV2 and TRBJ1-1, with D possibly matching TRBD1 (5 bases). Trimming cost V 5 bases and J 2 bases, with 9 bases left between them. CDR3 length: 13 amino acids. CDR1 is SNHLY, CDR2 FYNNEI, per germline. The DNA for the CDR3 is TGTGCCAGCAGTCAAGACAGTAACACTGAAGCTTTCTTT. It encodes CASSQDSNTEAFF.

The genes are TRBV6-9 and TRBJ1-2; no reliable D call. V lost 3 bases and J lost 0, with 5 bases in between. Germline V gives CDR1 MNHGY, CDR2 SVAAGI. The CDR3 length is 13 residues. The CDR3 DNA reads TGTGCCAGCAGTTACAGTGCTAACTATGGCTACACCTTC. Protein sequence: CASSYSANYGYTF.

This sequence joins TRBV5-1 and TRBJ1-3; D unclear. Germline V gene data show CDR1 as SGHRS and CDR2 as YFSETQ. There are 16 residues in the CDR3. The germline V and J ends were trimmed by 0 bases and 0 bases, with 10 bases remaining between them. This chain's CDR3 is CASSLAQSTSGNTIYF. The CDR3 DNA is TGCGCCAGCAGCTTGGCACAGTCTACCTCTGGAAACACCATATATTTT.

This clone was seen a single time. This chain links TRBV27 with TRBJ2-3; 15 nucleotides line up with TRBD2. Germline V gene data show CDR1 as MNHEY and CDR2 as SMNVEV (reference sequence). Germline trimming cut 3 bases from V and 4 bases from J; bases unmatched to any gene: 8. The CDR3 is 18 residues long. The CDR3 DNA is TGTGCCAGCAGTTTCCGGACTAGCGGGAGGGGGGTGGCAGATACGCAGTATTTT. This gives the protein CASSFRTSGRGVADTQYF.

The rearrangement joins TRBV4-2 to TRBJ2-1; D gene uncertain. The CDR3 covers 13 residues. Germline V gene sequence: CDR1 LGHNA, CDR2 YNFKEQ. The V gene lost 1 base and the J gene lost 4 bases, with 5 bases spanning the gap. The CDR3 region has the DNA TGTGCCAGCAGCCAAGGTCAGTACAATGAGCAGTTCTTC. Its translation: CASSQGQYNEQFF.

The chain is built from TRBV9 and TRBJ1-4; possibly TRBD1 for D (6 bases). Per germline, CDR1 SGDLS and CDR2 YYNGEE. The CDR3 length is 15 residues. V was cut by 3 bases and J by 3 bases, with 12 bases left in between. For the CDR3, the DNA is TGTGCCAGCAGCGGCCATAGGGGGGCTAATGAAAAACTGTTTTTT. Amino acids: CASSGHRGANEKLFF.

The rearrangement links TRBV27 to TRBJ1-2, with TRBD1 matching over 8 bases. Trimming took 5 bases from V and 0 from J; bases not matched to a gene: 5. CDR3 size: 15 residues. Germline V gene sequence: CDR1 MNHEY, CDR2 SMNVEV (reference sequence). CDR3 in DNA: TGTGCCAGCAGTCCGGGGACAGGAGCTAACTATGGCTACACCTTC. Its protein product is CASSPGTGANYGYTF.

The J gene is TRBJ2-2, the V gene TRBV6-5, with TRBD2 as a possible D gene (5 bases). The V gene's germline CDR1 is MNHEY and CDR2 SVGAGI. V lost 6 bases and J lost 1, with 9 bases in between. This CDR3 comprises 14 residues. The CDR3 loop reads CASRGDLNTGELFF. The CDR3 bases are TGTGCCAGCAGGGGAGATCTGAACACCGGGGAGCTGTTTTTT.

The chain carries TRBV5-8 and TRBJ2-7; D remains ambiguous. Trimming shortened V by 0 bases and J by 1 base, and 5 bases separated the two germline ends. Germline CDR1 is SGHTS and CDR2 is YDEGEE. The CDR3 runs to 13 residues. CDR3: CASSLVLSYEQYF. CDR3 sequence (DNA): TGTGCCAGCAGCTTGGTACTTTCCTACGAGCAGTACTTC.

This clone was counted only a few times. The V gene is TRBV6-2 or TRBV6-3, the J gene TRBJ2-1; TRBD2 aligns across 10 bases. The CDR3 length is 16 residues. The germline gives CDR1 MNHEY, CDR2 SVGEGT. Germline trimming cut 2 bases from V and 3 bases from J; bases unmatched to any gene: 4. The CDR3 loop reads CASSYGLAGGYNEQFF. The CDR3, as DNA: TGTGCCAGCAGTTACGGATTAGCGGGAGGCTACAATGAGCAGTTCTTC.

This clone was seen once. The J gene is TRBJ2-3, the V gene TRBV2; D is ambiguous. The V end was cut by 4 bases, the J end by 0 bases, with 5 bases between. Germline CDR1 reads SNHLY; CDR2 reads FYNNEI. The CDR3 length is 13 residues. CDR3 region: CASSAQSTDTQYF. Written as DNA, the CDR3 is TGTGCCAGCAGTGCGCAGAGCACAGATACGCAGTATTTT.

The CDR3 loop is CASSVGNQETQYF. The CDR3 region has the DNA TGTGCCAGCAGCGTAGGGAACCAAGAGACCCAGTACTTC. The rearrangement links TRBV9 to TRBJ2-5, with D unclear. This CDR3 region has 13 residues. V lost 0 bases and J lost 0, with 3 bases in between. From germline, CDR1 is SGDLS and CDR2 YYNGEE.

This clone was observed once. The chain recombines TRBV5-5 with TRBJ2-1; TRBD1 matches 9 bases. Germline CDR1 and CDR2: SGHKS and YYEKEE (reference sequence). The J segment lost 7 bases and the V segment lost 3 bases, leaving 2 bases of the junction unmatched. The CDR3 has 13 amino acids. The DNA for the CDR3 is TGTGCCAGCAGCTGGACAGGGGAGAATGAGCAGTTCTTC. It translates to CASSWTGENEQFF.

This sequence joins TRBV7-3 and TRBJ1-1, with D possibly being TRBD1 (6 bases). The CDR3 has 14 residues. Trimming stripped 5 bases from V and 1 base from J, with 11 bases between. CDR1 and CDR2 (germline): SGHTA, FQGTGA. The CDR3 DNA follows: TGTGCCAGCAGCATGGGACACGCGAACACTGAAGCTTTCTTT. Its protein is CASSMGHANTEAFF.

In this sample, this clone turned up a few times. This chain links TRBV11-2 with TRBJ2-3; 10 bases match TRBD1. This CDR3 has 15 residues. After removal of 5 bases from V and 0 bases from J, the junction contained 2 bases not matched to a gene. Germline V lookup: CDR1 SGHAT, CDR2 FQNNGV. The CDR3 sequence: CASSDRGPSTDTQYF. The DNA of the CDR3 is TGTGCCAGCAGCGACAGGGGGCCTAGCACAGATACGCAGTATTTT.